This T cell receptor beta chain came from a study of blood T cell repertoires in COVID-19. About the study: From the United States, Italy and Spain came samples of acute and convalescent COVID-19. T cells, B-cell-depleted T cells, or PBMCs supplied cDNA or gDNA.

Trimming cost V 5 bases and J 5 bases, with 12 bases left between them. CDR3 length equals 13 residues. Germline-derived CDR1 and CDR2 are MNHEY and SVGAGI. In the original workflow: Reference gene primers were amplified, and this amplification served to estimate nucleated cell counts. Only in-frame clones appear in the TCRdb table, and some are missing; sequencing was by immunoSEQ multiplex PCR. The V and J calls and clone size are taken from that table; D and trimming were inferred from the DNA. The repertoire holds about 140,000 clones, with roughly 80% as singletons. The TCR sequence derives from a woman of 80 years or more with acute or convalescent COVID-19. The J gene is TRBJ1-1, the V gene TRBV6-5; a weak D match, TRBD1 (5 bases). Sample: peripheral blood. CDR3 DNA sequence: TGTGCCAGCAGTAAGGGGTTGAGGACTGAAGCTTTCTTT. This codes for CASSKGLRTEAFF.